The clone carrying this T cell receptor (beta chain) was observed once. Its antigen is undetermined. This entry is derived from a study of OX40 agonist ivuxolimab in advanced cancers. Study-level background: Prior therapy, whether anti-PD-1, anti-PD-L1 or anti-CTLA-4, was allowed, and roughly 40% had some.

Trimming took 0 bases from V and 0 from J, leaving 7 bases between them. CDR1 is SGHNT and CDR2 is YYREEE in the germline V gene (reference sequence). The CDR3 runs 15 residues. The assay was immunoSEQ multiplex PCR, and TCRdb's table has in-frame clones only and misses some. This table has tens of thousands of clones, about 91% appearing once. Regarding the study as a whole: Clonal expansion was among the lowest in partial responders at 0.1-3.0 mg/kg, especially CD8+.

Patients who had autoimmune disease history or got systemic immunosuppression were left out. The V gene is TRBV5-4, the J gene TRBJ2-1; D might be TRBD1 or TRBD2, each matching 5 bases. The source is an adult with an advanced solid tumor such as melanoma, head and neck, liver or kidney cancer. This specimen was CD4+ or CD8+ T cells sorted from blood, taken in a trial of the OX40 agonist ivuxolimab. The CDR3 is CASSLEGTSYNEQFF. DNA for the CDR3: TGTGCCAGCAGCTTGGAAGGGACCTCCTACAATGAGCAGTTCTTC.